This T cell receptor beta chain emerged from a study of blood T cell repertoires in COVID-19. The CDR3 has 14 amino acids. The V gene end was trimmed by 4 bases and the J gene end by 4 bases; junction bases not matched to a gene: 4. Germline V gene lookup returns CDR1 MNHEY and CDR2 SVGAGI. Followed longitudinally, the Seattle patients had been enrolled during active infection. Authors' analysis steps: Amplification from reference gene primers served as the basis for estimated nucleated cell counts. Produced via immunoSEQ multiplex PCR; TCRdb's table is partial and in-frame only. The V and J calls and the clone size are those of that table, but D and trimming were determined from the DNA. The sample lists roughly 410,000 clones, about 89% seen once, with about 1.6% in the top ten.

This TCR derives from a woman aged 40 to 50 with COVID-19, enrolled during active disease. Sequenced material: peripheral blood. The V gene is TRBV6-5, the J gene TRBJ1-2; TRBD1 aligns across 9 bases. As DNA, the CDR3 is TGTGCCAGCAGTTGGACAGGGGATGTCTATGGCTACACCTTC. Translated: CASSWTGDVYGYTF.